The 2 T cell receptor beta chains listed next were all sequenced from one sample in a study of T cells in tumors after PD-1 blockade. Profiled with immunoSEQ multiplex PCR; TCRdb holds only in-frame clones, not every one. This table has about 20,000 clones, more than 70% appearing once. This material consisted of PBMCs, taken before anti-PD-1 treatment. The receptor source for this set is a human donor with basal cell carcinoma.

The J gene is TRBJ2-2, the V gene TRBV28; no clear D gene. Trimming shortened V by 3 bases and J by 0 bases, and 11 bases separated the two germline ends. The CDR3 loop spans 16 amino acids. The germline V gene has CDR1 MDHEN and CDR2 SYDVKM. For the CDR3, the DNA is TGTGCCAGCAGTTTCGAGGTCGGGTCGAACACCGGGGAGCTGTTTTTT. Translation: CASSFEVGSNTGELFF.

This clone showed up just a few times. The chain links TRBV9 to TRBJ2-5, with D tentatively TRBD1 or TRBD2 (5 bases each). Germline lookup yields CDR1 SGDLS and CDR2 YYNGEE. CDR3 length equals 16 residues. The ends were cut back, 4 bases at V and 5 bases at J, with 21 bases in the middle. The CDR3 protein is CASSSSGTQTEETQYF. The DNA for the CDR3 is TGTGCCAGCAGCTCCTCCGGGACCCAGACTGAGGAGACCCAGTACTTC.